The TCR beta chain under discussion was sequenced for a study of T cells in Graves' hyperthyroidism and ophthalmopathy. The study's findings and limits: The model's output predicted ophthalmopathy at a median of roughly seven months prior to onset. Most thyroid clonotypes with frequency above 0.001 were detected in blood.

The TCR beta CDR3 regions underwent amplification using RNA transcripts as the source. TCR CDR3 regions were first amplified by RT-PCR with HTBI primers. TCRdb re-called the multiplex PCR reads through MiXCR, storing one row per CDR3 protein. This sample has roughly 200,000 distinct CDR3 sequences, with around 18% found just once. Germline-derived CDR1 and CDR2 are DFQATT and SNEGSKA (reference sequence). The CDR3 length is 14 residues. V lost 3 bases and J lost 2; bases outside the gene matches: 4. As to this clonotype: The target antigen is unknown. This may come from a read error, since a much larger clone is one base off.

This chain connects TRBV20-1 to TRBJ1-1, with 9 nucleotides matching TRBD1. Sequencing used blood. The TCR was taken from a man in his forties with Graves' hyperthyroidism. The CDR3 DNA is TGCAGTGCTAGCGACAGGGGGACAAACACTGAAGCTTTCTTT. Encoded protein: CSASDRGTNTEAFF.